The T cell receptor beta chain described here comes from a study of cytomegalovirus exposure and HLA in healthy donors. Study-level findings and limits: Apart from CMV serostatus, no immune exposure information was available.

A word on this clone: What it binds is not known.

Primers: 60 Vbeta forward and 13 Jbeta reverse. Using immunoSEQ multiplex PCR, the repertoire was profiled, and TCRdb retains in-frame clones only, with some absent. This table holds about 100,000 clones, roughly 72% found once. Unmatched junction bases numbered 5, after V lost 4 bases and J lost 3 bases. In germline, CDR1 is MGHRA, CDR2 YSYEKL. The CDR3 contains 15 residues. Sequenced material: PBMCs. The chain is built from TRBV4-1 and TRBJ1-4, with TRBD1 matching 7 bases. The TCR comes from a young woman in good health and CMV-seropositive. The CDR3 nucleotides are TGCGCCAGCAGCCTTACAGGGGTGGCTAATGAAAAACTGTTTTTT. Residues: CASSLTGVANEKLFF.